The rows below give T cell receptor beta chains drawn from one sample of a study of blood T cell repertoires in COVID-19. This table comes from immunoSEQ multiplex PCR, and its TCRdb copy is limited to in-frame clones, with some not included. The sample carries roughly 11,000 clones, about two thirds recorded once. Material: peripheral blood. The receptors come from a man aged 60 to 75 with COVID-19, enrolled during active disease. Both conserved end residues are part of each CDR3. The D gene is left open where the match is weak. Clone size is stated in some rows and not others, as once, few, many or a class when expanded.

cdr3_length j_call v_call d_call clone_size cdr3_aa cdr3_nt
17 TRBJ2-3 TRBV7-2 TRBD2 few CASSSLGTSGRTDTQYF TGTGCCAGCAGCAGCCTCGGGACTAGCGGGAGAACAGATACGCAGTATTTT
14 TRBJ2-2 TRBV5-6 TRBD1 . CASSFAQGIGELFF TGTGCCAGCAGCTTTGCACAGGGGATCGGGGAGCTGTTTTTT
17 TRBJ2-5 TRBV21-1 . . CASSIVPGLARGETQYF TGTGCCAGCAGCATTGTCCCGGGACTAGCGAGGGGGGAGACCCAGTACTTC
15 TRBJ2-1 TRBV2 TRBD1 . CASSAGTGGLNEQFF TGTGCCAGCAGCGCCGGGACAGGGGGATTAAATGAGCAGTTCTTC
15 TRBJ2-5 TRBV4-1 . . CASSQEFPSRETQYF TGCGCCAGCAGCCAAGAATTCCCTTCGCGAGAGACCCAGTACTTC
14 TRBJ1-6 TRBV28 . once CASSFSSNNSPLHF TGTGCCAGCAGTTTTTCGAGTAATAATTCACCCCTCCACTTT
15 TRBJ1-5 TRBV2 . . CASSEAQGWHQPQHF TGTGCCAGCAGTGAAGCGCAGGGGTGGCATCAGCCCCAGCATTTT
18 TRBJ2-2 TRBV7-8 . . CASSPKGGSPLYTGELFF TGTGCCAGCAGCCCCAAGGGCGGGTCGCCACTCTACACCGGGGAGCTGTTTTTT
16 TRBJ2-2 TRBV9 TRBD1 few CASSFSGTGDTGELFF TGTGCCAGCAGCTTTTCCGGGACAGGGGACACCGGGGAGCTGTTTTTT
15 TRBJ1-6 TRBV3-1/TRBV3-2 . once CASSQDIGDNSPLHF TGTGCCAGCAGCCAAGATATCGGGGATAATTCACCCCTCCACTTT
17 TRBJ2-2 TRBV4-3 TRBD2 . CASSQLIAGGDTGELFF TGCGCCAGCAGCCAACTTATAGCGGGAGGGGACACCGGGGAGCTGTTTTTT
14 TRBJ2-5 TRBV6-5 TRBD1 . CASSLWDRKETQYF TGTGCCAGCAGTCTCTGGGACAGGAAAGAGACCCAGTACTTC
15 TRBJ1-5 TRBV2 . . CASSSMGQEGQPQHF TGTGCCAGCAGCTCTATGGGGCAGGAAGGTCAGCCCCAGCATTTT
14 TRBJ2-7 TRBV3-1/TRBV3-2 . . CASSPERGRYEQYF TGTGCCAGCAGCCCCGAGAGAGGGCGCTACGAGCAGTACTTC
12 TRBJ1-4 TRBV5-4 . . CASSLRDEKLFF TGTGCCAGCAGCTTACGCGATGAAAAACTGTTTTTT
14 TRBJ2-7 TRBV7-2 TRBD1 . CASSAGTGTYEQYF TGTGCCAGCAGTGCCGGGACAGGGACCTACGAGCAGTACTTC
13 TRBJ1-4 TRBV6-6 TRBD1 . CASSSGTGGKLFF TGTGCCAGCAGTTCCGGGACAGGGGGAAAACTGTTTTTT
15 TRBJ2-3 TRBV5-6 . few CASREGGIGTDTQYF TGTGCCAGCAGAGAGGGCGGGATAGGCACAGATACGCAGTATTTT
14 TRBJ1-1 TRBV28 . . CASSTPGMGTEAFF TGTGCCAGCAGTACCCCAGGGATGGGGACTGAAGCTTTCTTT
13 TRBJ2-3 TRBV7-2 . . CASRDGVRDTQYF TGTGCCAGCAGAGACGGGGTTCGGGATACGCAGTATTTT
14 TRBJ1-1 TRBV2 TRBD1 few CASELDRAGAEAFF TGTGCCAGCGAGCTGGACAGGGCTGGTGCAGAAGCTTTCTTT
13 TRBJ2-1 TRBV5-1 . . CASSPDSYNEQFF TGCGCCAGCAGCCCGGACAGTTACAATGAGCAGTTCTTC
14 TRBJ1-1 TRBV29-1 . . CSVWGGIMNTEAFF TGCAGCGTTTGGGGGGGAATCATGAACACTGAAGCTTTCTTT
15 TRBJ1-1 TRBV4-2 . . CASSNIDRRNTEAFF TGTGCCAGCAGCAACATTGACAGGAGGAACACTGAAGCTTTCTTT
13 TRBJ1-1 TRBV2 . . CASTQGENTEAFF TGTGCCAGCACTCAAGGGGAGAACACTGAAGCTTTCTTT
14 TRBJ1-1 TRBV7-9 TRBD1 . CASSPTGQGVRAFF TGTGCCAGCAGCCCAACCGGACAGGGGGTGAGGGCTTTCTTT
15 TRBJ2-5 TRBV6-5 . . CASSYSPGLQETQYF TGTGCCAGCAGTTACTCGCCAGGCCTCCAAGAGACCCAGTACTTC
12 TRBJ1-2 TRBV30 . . CAWSPIPGGYTF TGTGCCTGGAGTCCCATTCCGGGTGGCTACACCTTC
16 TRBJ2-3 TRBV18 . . CASSPLLALPTDTQYF TGTGCCAGCTCACCCCTGTTAGCCTTGCCCACAGATACGCAGTATTTT
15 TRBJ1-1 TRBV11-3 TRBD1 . CASSLDREGWTEAFF TGTGCCAGCAGCTTGGACAGGGAAGGTTGGACTGAAGCTTTCTTT
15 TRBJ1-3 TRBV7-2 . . CASSYSQSSGNTIYF TGTGCCAGCAGCTACAGCCAGAGCTCTGGAAACACCATATATTTT
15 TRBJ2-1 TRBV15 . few CATSTGVLSYNEQFF TGTGCCACCAGCACAGGGGTCTTATCCTACAATGAGCAGTTCTTC
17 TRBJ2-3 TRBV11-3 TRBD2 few CASTTGKVAGRGNTQYF TGTGCCAGCACTACCGGGAAGGTAGCGGGGAGGGGAAATACGCAGTATTTT
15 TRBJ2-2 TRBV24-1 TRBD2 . CATSRLAANTGELFF TGTGCCACCTCTCGACTAGCGGCTAACACCGGGGAGCTGTTTTTT
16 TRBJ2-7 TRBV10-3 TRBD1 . CAISEGQGASGDEQYF TGTGCCATCAGTGAGGGACAGGGGGCGTCGGGCGACGAGCAGTACTTC
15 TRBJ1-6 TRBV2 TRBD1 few CASSGGTGYNSPLHF TGTGCCAGCAGTGGCGGGACAGGGTATAATTCACCCCTCCACTTT
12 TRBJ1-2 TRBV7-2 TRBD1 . CASSRTGYGYTF TGTGCCAGCAGCCGGACAGGCTATGGCTACACCTTC
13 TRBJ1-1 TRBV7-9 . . CASSLAGNTEAFF TGTGCCAGCAGCTTGGCAGGGAACACTGAAGCTTTCTTT
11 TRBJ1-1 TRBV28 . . CASSSNTEAFF TGTGCCAGCAGTTCTAACACTGAAGCTTTCTTT
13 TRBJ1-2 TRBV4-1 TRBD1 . CASSQGTGKGYTF TGCGCCAGCAGCCAGGGGACAGGGAAAGGCTACACCTTC
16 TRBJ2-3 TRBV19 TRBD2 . CASSPHGGGNTDTQYF TGTGCCAGTAGCCCTCACGGCGGGGGGAACACAGATACGCAGTATTTT
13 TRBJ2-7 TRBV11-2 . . CASSLTGSHEQYF TGTGCCAGCAGCTTAACGGGGTCCCACGAGCAGTACTTC
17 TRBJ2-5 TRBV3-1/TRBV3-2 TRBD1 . CASSQVPGGGSAETQYF TGTGCCAGCAGCCAAGTCCCAGGGGGCGGCAGTGCAGAGACCCAGTACTTC
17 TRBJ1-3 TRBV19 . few CASSFVGKGSSGNTIYF TGTGCCAGTAGTTTTGTCGGGAAGGGATCGTCTGGAAACACCATATATTTT
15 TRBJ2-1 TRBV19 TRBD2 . CASSIGGGAYNEQFF TGTGCCAGTAGTATTGGGGGGGGAGCCTACAATGAGCAGTTCTTC
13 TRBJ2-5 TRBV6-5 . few CASSPRREETQYF TGTGCCAGCAGTCCACGCCGGGAAGAGACCCAGTACTTC
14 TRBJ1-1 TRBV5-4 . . CASSLERRNTEAFF TGTGCCAGCAGCTTGGAGCGGAGAAACACTGAAGCTTTCTTT
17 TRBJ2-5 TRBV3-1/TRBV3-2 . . CASSPRRTDTRGETQYF TGTGCCAGCAGCCCTAGGAGGACGGATACCAGGGGAGAGACCCAGTACTTC
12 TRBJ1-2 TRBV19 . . CASGRQAYGYTF TGTGCCAGTGGGCGACAGGCCTATGGCTACACCTTC
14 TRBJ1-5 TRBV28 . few CASTPSSRNQPQHF TGTGCCAGCACCCCGTCCTCCCGGAATCAGCCCCAGCATTTT
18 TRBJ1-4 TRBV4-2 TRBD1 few CASSQDWGQGATNEKLFF TGTGCCAGCAGCCAAGATTGGGGACAGGGGGCAACTAATGAAAAACTGTTTTTT
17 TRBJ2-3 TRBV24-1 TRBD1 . CATSDLPGQSNTDTQYF TGTGCCACCAGTGATTTGCCGGGACAGTCAAACACAGATACGCAGTATTTT